These 13 T cell receptor beta chains were sequenced from one sample in a study of cytomegalovirus exposure and HLA in healthy donors. The PCR had 60 Vbeta and 13 Jbeta primers. Sequencing used immunoSEQ multiplex PCR; TCRdb keeps in-frame clones, though not all of them. Of around 190,000 clones listed, roughly 79% were seen once; the top ten hold over 1.5%. What was sequenced was PBMCs. The receptor set was obtained from a woman between 18 and 29 years old in good health and CMV-seronegative.

The genes are TRBV28 and TRBJ2-3; a weak D match, TRBD2 (5 bases). The V gene lost 8 bases and the J gene lost 3 bases, with 18 bases spanning the gap. There are 15 residues in the CDR3. Germline CDR1 MDHEN, CDR2 SYDVKM. The CDR3 region is CASRSPGFGTDTQYF. In DNA, the CDR3 is TGTGCCAGCCGATCCCCGGGGTTCGGAACAGATACGCAGTATTTT.

The rearrangement uses TRBV2 and TRBJ2-1; 12 bases map to TRBD2. The germline V gene has CDR1 SNHLY and CDR2 FYNNEI. V shed 8 bases, J shed 7 bases, and the junction held 6 bases outside the gene matches. The CDR3 has 14 residues. CDR3 region: CASETSGRMNEQFF. DNA for the CDR3: TGTGCCAGCGAGACTAGCGGGAGAATGAATGAGCAGTTCTTC. The whole variable domain, remainder taken from reference TRBV2 and TRBJ2-1, is EPEVTQTPSHQVTQMGQEVILRCVPISNHLYFYWYRQILGQKVEFLVSFYNNEISEKSEIFDDQFSVERPDGSNFTLKIRSTKLEDSAMYFCASETSGRMNEQFFGPGTRLTVL.

The gene calls are TRBV29-1 and TRBJ2-3; TRBD2 agrees at 7 bases. This CDR3 spans 16 amino acids. Germline assignment: CDR1 SQVTM and CDR2 ANQGSEA. V was pared by 0 bases and J by 3 bases, with 9 bases of the junction left unmatched. The CDR3 reads CSVEDWGEGRTDTQYF. In nucleotides, the CDR3 is TGCAGCGTTGAAGATTGGGGGGAGGGCCGGACAGATACGCAGTATTTT.

This clone was seen more than once but under ten times. The J gene is TRBJ1-2, the V gene TRBV9, with D maybe TRBD1 (5 bases). The CDR3 spans 14 residues. V gave up 3 bases and J gave up 2 bases, with 11 bases separating them. Germline assignment: CDR1 SGDLS and CDR2 YYNGEE. CDR3 residues: CASSEQGQNYGYTF. CDR3 in DNA: TGTGCCAGCAGCGAGCAGGGTCAAAACTATGGCTACACCTTC.

This clone came up once. The chain links TRBV7-9 to TRBJ2-7; TRBD2 matches 13 bases. From germline, CDR1 is SEHNR and CDR2 FQNEAQ (reference sequence). This CDR3 contains 14 residues. The trim removed 5 bases at V and 6 bases at J, leaving 4 bases unmatched. CDR3 in amino acids: CASSMTSGRSEQYF. CDR3 nucleotide sequence: TGTGCCAGCAGCATGACTAGCGGGAGGTCCGAGCAGTACTTC.

The genes are TRBV28 and TRBJ2-1; no clear D gene. Germline V gene lookup returns CDR1 MDHEN and CDR2 SYDVKM. The CDR3 spans 15 residues. V was pared by 3 bases and J by 2 bases, with 11 bases between. CDR3 in amino acids: CASSFINSPYNEQFF. DNA for the CDR3: TGTGCCAGCAGTTTTATAAACTCACCCTACAATGAGCAGTTCTTC.

The chain recombines TRBV15 with TRBJ1-2; D is unresolved. Germline CDR1 LNHNV, CDR2 YYDKDF (reference sequence). V gave up 0 bases and J gave up 8 bases, with 7 bases separating them. CDR3 length: 12 amino acids. The CDR3 DNA is TGTGCCACCAGCAGAGACCAGTCCGGCTACACCTTC. The encoded protein is CATSRDQSGYTF.

The rearrangement uses TRBV4-2 and TRBJ2-1; 11 nucleotides line up with TRBD2. Germline values: CDR1 LGHNA, CDR2 YNFKEQ. CDR3 size: 17 residues. Trimming cost V 4 bases and J 4 bases; bases outside gene matches: 9. The CDR3 reads CASSLSVAGGQYNEQFF. The CDR3 DNA reads TGTGCCAGCAGCCTATCGGTAGCGGGGGGGCAATACAATGAGCAGTTCTTC.

The V call is TRBV19, the J call TRBJ1-2, with a weak D call TRBD1 (5 bases). The CDR3 runs 13 residues. The germline gives CDR1 LNHDA, CDR2 SQIVND (reference sequence). Trimming cost V 5 bases and J 2 bases, with 9 bases left between them. CDR3 protein: CASSGSGNYGYTF. DNA of the CDR3: TGTGCCAGTAGTGGTTCAGGGAACTATGGCTACACCTTC.

The chain links TRBV19 to TRBJ1-2; the match to TRBD1 covers 8 bases. The V gene's germline CDR1 is LNHDA and CDR2 SQIVND (reference sequence). V gave up 7 bases and J gave up 10 bases; unmatched junction bases: 11. This CDR3 has 13 amino acids. The CDR3 DNA is TGTGCCAGTATCACGAACCGGGACAGGAACTACACCTTC. It yields the protein CASITNRDRNYTF.

The V call is TRBV30, the J call TRBJ2-1; 9 positions agree with TRBD2. CDR1 is GTSNPN, CDR2 SVGIG, per germline (reference sequence). The J segment lost 8 bases and the V segment lost 0 bases, leaving 14 bases of the junction unmatched. CDR3 length: 17 residues. CDR3 coding DNA: TGTGCCTGGAGTGTAGCTTTGGGCGGGAGGGTTTACTATGAGCAGTTCTTC. Encoded protein: CAWSVALGGRVYYEQFF.

V gene TRBV29-1 combines with J gene TRBJ2-1, with D perhaps TRBD1 (6 bases). Germline-derived CDR1 and CDR2 are SQVTM and ANQGSEA. The CDR3 totals 16 residues. The V end was cut by 3 bases, the J end by 0 bases, with 15 bases between. CDR3 residues: CSVDGGRGNSYNEQFF. The CDR3 nucleotides read TGCAGCGTTGATGGTGGCAGGGGTAACTCCTACAATGAGCAGTTCTTC.

This clone was detected a few times. The gene calls are TRBV20-1 and TRBJ2-1; no definite D call. The CDR3 length is 11 residues. V was trimmed by 3 bases and J by 4 bases, leaving 4 bases between them. CDR1 and CDR2 from the germline V gene are DFQATT and SNEGSKA (reference sequence). The CDR3, as DNA: TGCAGTGCTAGGTATTACAATGAGCAGTTCTTC. It encodes CSARYYNEQFF.